These 21 T cell receptor beta chains were all obtained from the same sample, sequenced in a study of cytomegalovirus exposure and HLA in healthy donors (dated by TCRdb to the late 2010s). Library prep was done by the immunoSEQ multiplex PCR assay. The multiplex PCR relied on a mix of 60 forward primers for TCR Vbeta segments and 13 reverse primers for TCR Jbeta segments. TCRdb provides this immuneACCESS table in a form limited to in-frame rearrangements. Some clones are lacking; in checked studies, under half of them reflect an unresolved V gene, and why the rest are absent is not known. This sample has approximately 140,000 clones in its table, and almost 80% of those were observed once. Roughly 6.7% of the sample is held by the ten biggest clonotypes. Sequenced input: PBMCs. These receptors were collected from a woman in her thirties or forties in good health and CMV-seropositive.

This clone was seen more than once but under ten times. J is TRBJ1-1 and V is TRBV4-1; TRBD1 is a possible D gene (5 bases). Trimming left V 3 bases short and J 5 bases short, with 13 bases between. This CDR3 is built from 14 residues. The germline V gene has CDR1 MGHRA and CDR2 YSYEKL. The CDR3 DNA reads TGCGCCAGCAGCCACTCCGACAGCACAACTGAAGCTTTCTTT. Translated, it gives CASSHSDSTTEAFF.

V gene TRBV5-6 combines with J gene TRBJ2-7; 9 bases fit TRBD1. The germline V gene has CDR1 SGHDT and CDR2 YYEEEE. The CDR3 consists of 18 residues. V lost 2 bases, J lost 4 bases, and 16 bases stayed unmatched. The CDR3: CASSFSAELQGANYEQYF. The CDR3 DNA is TGTGCCAGCAGCTTTTCCGCGGAGTTACAGGGGGCGAATTACGAGCAGTACTTC.

The CDR3 nucleotides are TGTGCCAGCAGCCCCGGGACTAGCGCCACCGGGGAGCTGTTTTTT. Residues: CASSPGTSATGELFF. The V gene is TRBV7-9, the J gene TRBJ2-2; TRBD2 matches 10 bases. The V segment lost 5 bases and the J segment 4 bases; nucleotides outside the gene matches: 4. Germline lookup yields CDR1 SEHNR and CDR2 FQNEAQ (reference sequence). The CDR3 totals 15 residues.

The chain combines TRBV2 with TRBJ1-2, with D tentatively TRBD1 (5 bases). Germline V gives CDR1 SNHLY, CDR2 FYNNEI. The germline V and J ends were trimmed by 8 bases and 8 bases, with 21 bases remaining between them. The CDR3 runs 14 residues. For the CDR3, the DNA is TGTGCCAGCGGGAGTGTTGGGGGGACTGGCGGCTACACCTTC. As protein: CASGSVGGTGGYTF. Drawing the rest from reference TRBV2 and TRBJ1-2, the complete variable domain is EPEVTQTPSHQVTQMGQEVILRCVPISNHLYFYWYRQILGQKVEFLVSFYNNEISEKSEIFDDQFSVERPDGSNFTLKIRSTKLEDSAMYFCASGSVGGTGGYTFGSGTRLTVV.

DNA of the CDR3: TGTGCCAGCAGCCCCTCCGGGACTAGCTCTAATGAGCAGTTCTTC. Protein: CASSPSGTSSNEQFF. This chain connects TRBV7-9 to TRBJ2-1, with 9 nucleotides matching TRBD2. The CDR3 runs 15 residues. V lost 5 bases to trimming and J lost 7 bases; unmatched junction nucleotides: 9. Per germline, CDR1 SEHNR and CDR2 FQNEAQ (reference sequence).

The chain joins TRBV2 to TRBJ2-5, with D tentatively TRBD2 (5 bases). Germline lookup yields CDR1 SNHLY and CDR2 FYNNEI. V dropped 0 bases and J dropped 2 bases, with 7 bases sitting between them. The CDR3 is 14 amino acids. The DNA for the CDR3 is TGTGCCAGCAGTGAAGCCGGGATACAAGAGACCCAGTACTTC. Residues: CASSEAGIQETQYF.

Only a few counts were recorded for this clone. The CDR3 protein is CASSLPGTNYNEQFF. The CDR3 DNA is TGTGCCAGCAGCTTACCCGGGACTAACTACAATGAGCAGTTCTTC. The V and J genes are TRBV7-2 and TRBJ2-1, with 7 bases identical to TRBD2. CDR1 and CDR2 from the germline V gene are SGHTA and FQGNSA. Trimming took 2 bases from V and 3 from J; bases not matched to a gene: 4. CDR3 size: 15 residues.

The table lists this clone with a count of one. This chain uses TRBV11-2 with TRBJ2-1; TRBD1 might be the D (5 bases). Germline CDR1 is SGHAT and CDR2 is FQNNGV. V shed 3 bases and J shed 7 bases, with 7 bases lying between them. This CDR3 comprises 12 residues. The CDR3 reads CASSFQGNEQFF. CDR3 coding DNA: TGTGCCAGCAGCTTCCAGGGAAATGAGCAGTTCTTC.

The CDR3 loop reads CASSLVVSGKRVYEQYF. Written as DNA, the CDR3 is TGTGCCAGCAGCTTAGTGGTCTCCGGCAAGCGGGTCTACGAGCAGTACTTC. The rearrangement links TRBV7-6 to TRBJ2-7; TRBD2 might be the D (6 bases). The CDR3 is 17 residues long. From germline, CDR1 is SGHVS and CDR2 FNYEAQ. The germline V and J ends were trimmed by 1 base and 3 bases, with 19 bases remaining between them.

The chain carries TRBV7-2 and TRBJ1-3; possible D gene TRBD1, 5 bases. Germline CDR1 and CDR2: SGHTA and FQGNSA. Trimming removed 5 bases from V and 0 bases from J, with 11 bases in between. CDR3 size: 15 residues. Here the CDR3 reads CASSLQGSSGNTIYF. CDR3 in DNA: TGTGCCAGCAGCCTCCAGGGAAGCTCTGGAAACACCATATATTTT.

V and J are TRBV4-1 and TRBJ2-3; D gene unclear. This CDR3 region has 16 residues. Germline values: CDR1 MGHRA, CDR2 YSYEKL. Trimming stripped 4 bases from V and 5 bases from J, with 19 bases between. CDR3 sequence reads: CASSLSSAVLGDTQYF. The CDR3 DNA reads as TGCGCCAGCAGCCTCTCGTCTGCGGTGTTGGGAGATACGCAGTATTTT.

This clone showed up just once. V is TRBV2 and J is TRBJ2-7; 9 bases agree with TRBD1. Unmatched junction bases numbered 2, after V lost 5 bases and J lost 6 bases. The CDR3 is made up of 12 amino acids. The V gene's germline CDR1 is SNHLY and CDR2 FYNNEI. CDR3 sequence reads: CASSPDRGEQYF. DNA for the CDR3: TGTGCCAGCAGTCCGGACAGGGGCGAGCAGTACTTC.

This sequence joins TRBV6-1 and TRBJ2-2; 7 positions agree with TRBD1. The ends lost 4 bases at V and 5 bases at J; junction bases unmatched: 7. Germline CDR1 reads MNHNS; CDR2 reads SASEGT. The CDR3 is 15 residues long. CDR3 in DNA: TGTGCCAGCAGTGCGACAGGGCGGTGGACCGGGGAGCTGTTTTTT. Translating gives CASSATGRWTGELFF.

This chain uses TRBV5-6 with TRBJ2-1; possibly TRBD2 for D (6 bases). CDR3 length: 12 residues. Between the trimmed V and J ends, which lost 4 bases and 8 bases, there was a span of 10 bases. Per the germline V gene, CDR1 is SGHDT and CDR2 is YYEEEE. Here the CDR3 reads CASSLPSDEQFF. Written as DNA, the CDR3 is TGTGCCAGCAGCCTACCTAGCGATGAGCAGTTCTTC.

The chain couples TRBV19 to TRBJ2-7; D perhaps matches TRBD2 (5 bases). This CDR3 is 14 amino acids long. In germline, CDR1 is LNHDA, CDR2 SQIVND (reference sequence). V was trimmed by 3 bases and J by 3 bases, leaving 12 bases between them. The CDR3 sequence: CASSIEGHGYEQYF. DNA for the CDR3: TGTGCCAGTAGTATCGAGGGTCACGGCTACGAGCAGTACTTC. Combining the CDR3 with reference TRBV19 and TRBJ2-7 gives the whole variable domain DGGITQSPKYLFRKEGQNVTLSCEQNLNHDAMYWYRQDPGQGLRLIYYSQIVNDFQKGDIAEGYSVSREKKESFPLTVTSAQKNPTAFYLCASSIEGHGYEQYFGPGTRLTVT.

CDR3 loop: CASTPDRGYGYTF. CDR3 nucleotides: TGTGCCAGCACCCCGGACAGGGGCTATGGCTACACCTTC. The chain combines TRBV6-6 with TRBJ1-2; TRBD1 matches 9 bases. CDR3 length equals 13 residues. The trim removed 7 bases at V and 4 bases at J, leaving 4 bases unmatched. CDR1 and CDR2 from the germline V gene are MNHNY and SVGAGI (reference sequence).

This clone occurred once. This chain connects TRBV7-9 to TRBJ2-2, with 9 nucleotides matching TRBD1. Germline-derived CDR1 and CDR2 are SEHNR and FQNEAQ (reference sequence). The CDR3 spans 16 residues. Losses at the gene ends were 5 bases for V and 4 bases for J; bases not matched to a gene: 8. The CDR3 nucleotides are TGTGCCAGCAGCACCAACCGGGACAGGGTCACCGGGGAGCTGTTTTTT. Translated, it gives CASSTNRDRVTGELFF.

The chain recombines TRBV29-1 with TRBJ2-6; D is ambiguous. Germline V gene lookup returns CDR1 SQVTM and CDR2 ANQGSEA. The CDR3 length is 13 residues. CDR3 coding DNA: TGCAGACTGGCAGGCTCTGGGGCCAACGTCCTGACTTTC. Its translation is CRLAGSGANVLTF.

The chain uses TRBV7-9 and TRBJ2-3; 7 bases are a match to TRBD2. J lost 0 bases, V lost 3 bases, and 15 bases had no gene match. The CDR3 loop spans 19 amino acids. Germline V gene sequence: CDR1 SEHNR, CDR2 FQNEAQ (reference sequence). CDR3 protein: CASSFSPSKRGLSTDTQYF. The CDR3 region has the DNA TGTGCCAGCAGCTTCAGTCCTTCTAAGCGGGGCCTTAGCACAGATACGCAGTATTTT.

V is TRBV11-2 and J is TRBJ1-2; D is undetermined. V was clipped by 5 bases and J by 6 bases, with 22 bases between them. Germline loops: CDR1 SGHAT, CDR2 FQNNGV. CDR3 length: 16 amino acids. In DNA form, the CDR3 reads TGTGCCAGCAGCCTGATCTTTGGGTCAGGAATGGATGGCTACACCTTC. Residues: CASSLIFGSGMDGYTF. Full variable domain (remainder filled in from reference TRBV11-2 and TRBJ1-2): EAGVAQSPRYKIIEKRQSVAFWCNPISGHATLYWYQQILGQGPKLLIQFQNNGVVDDSQLPKDRFSAERLKGVDSTLKIQPAKLEDSAVYLCASSLIFGSGMDGYTFGSGTRLTVV.

For this clone: This same CDR3 is encoded by further DNA sequences in the sample. The V and J genes are TRBV2 and TRBJ2-7; the D gene is possibly TRBD1 (6 bases). The ends were cut back, 6 bases at V and 1 base at J, with 10 bases in the middle. The V gene's germline CDR1 is SNHLY and CDR2 FYNNEI. The CDR3 totals 13 residues. The CDR3 DNA reads as TGTGCCAGCAGGGGGGCAGCTTCCTACGAGCAGTACTTC. Encoded protein: CASRGAASYEQYF.